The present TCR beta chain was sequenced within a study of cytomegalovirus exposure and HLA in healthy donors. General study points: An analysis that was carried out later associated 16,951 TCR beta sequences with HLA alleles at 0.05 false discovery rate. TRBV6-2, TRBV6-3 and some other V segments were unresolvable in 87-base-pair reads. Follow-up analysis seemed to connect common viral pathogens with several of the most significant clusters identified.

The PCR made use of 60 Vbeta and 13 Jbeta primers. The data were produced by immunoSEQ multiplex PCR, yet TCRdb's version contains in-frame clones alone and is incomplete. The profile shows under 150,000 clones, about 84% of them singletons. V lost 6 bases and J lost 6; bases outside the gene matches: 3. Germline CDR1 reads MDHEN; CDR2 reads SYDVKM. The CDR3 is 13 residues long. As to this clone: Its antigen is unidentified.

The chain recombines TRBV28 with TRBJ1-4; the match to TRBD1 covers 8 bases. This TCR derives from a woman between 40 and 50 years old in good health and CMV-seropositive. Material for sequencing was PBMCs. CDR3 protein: CASRGQGYEKLFF. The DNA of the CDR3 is TGTGCCAGCAGAGGACAGGGCTATGAAAAACTGTTTTTT.